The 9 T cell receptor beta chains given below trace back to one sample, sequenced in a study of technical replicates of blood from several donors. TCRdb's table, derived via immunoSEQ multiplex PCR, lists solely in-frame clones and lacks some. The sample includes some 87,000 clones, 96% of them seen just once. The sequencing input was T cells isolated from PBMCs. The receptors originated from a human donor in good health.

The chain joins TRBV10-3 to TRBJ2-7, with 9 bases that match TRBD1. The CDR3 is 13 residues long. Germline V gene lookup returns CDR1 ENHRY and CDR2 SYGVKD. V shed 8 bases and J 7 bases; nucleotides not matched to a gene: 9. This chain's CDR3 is CAILGQGSGEQYF. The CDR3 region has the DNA TGTGCCATCTTGGGACAGGGATCTGGGGAGCAGTACTTC.

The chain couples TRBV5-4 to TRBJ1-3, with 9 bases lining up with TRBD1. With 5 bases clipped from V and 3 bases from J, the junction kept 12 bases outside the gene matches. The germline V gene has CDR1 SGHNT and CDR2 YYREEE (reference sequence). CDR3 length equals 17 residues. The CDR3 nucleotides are TGTGCCAGCAGGATACGACAGGGGGAGTATCGTGGAAACACCATATATTTT. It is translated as CASRIRQGEYRGNTIYF. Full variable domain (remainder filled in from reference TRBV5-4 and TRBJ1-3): ETGVTQSPTHLIKTRGQQVTLRCSSQSGHNTVSWYQQALGQGPQFIFQYYREEENGRGNFPPRFSGLQFPNYSSELNVNALELDDSALYLCASRIRQGEYRGNTIYFGEGSWLTVV.

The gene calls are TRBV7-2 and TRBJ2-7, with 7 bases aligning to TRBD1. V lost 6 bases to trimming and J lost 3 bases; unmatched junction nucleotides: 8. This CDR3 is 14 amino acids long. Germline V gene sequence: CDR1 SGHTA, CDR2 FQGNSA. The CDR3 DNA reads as TGTGCCAGCAGTCAGCCGACAGGGTTCTACGAGCAGTACTTC. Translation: CASSQPTGFYEQYF. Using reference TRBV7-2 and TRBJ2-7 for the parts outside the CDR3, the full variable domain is GAGVSQSPSNKVTEKGKDVELRCDPISGHTALYWYRQSLGQGLEFLIYFQGNSAPDKSGLPSDRFSAERTGGSVSTLTIQRTQQEDSAVYLCASSQPTGFYEQYFGPGTRLTVT.

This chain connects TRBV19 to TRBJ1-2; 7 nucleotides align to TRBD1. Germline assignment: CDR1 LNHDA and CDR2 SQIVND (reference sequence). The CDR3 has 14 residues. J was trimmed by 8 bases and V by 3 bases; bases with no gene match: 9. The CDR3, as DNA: TGTGCCAGTAGTATGAAAGACAGGGAGGACGGCTACACCTTC. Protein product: CASSMKDREDGYTF.

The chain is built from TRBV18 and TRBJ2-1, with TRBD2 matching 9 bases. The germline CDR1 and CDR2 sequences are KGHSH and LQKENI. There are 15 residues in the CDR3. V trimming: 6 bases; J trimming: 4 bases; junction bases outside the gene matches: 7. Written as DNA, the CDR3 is TGTGCCAGCTCGCCCGGGACTAGCAGTTACAATGAGCAGTTCTTC. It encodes CASSPGTSSYNEQFF.

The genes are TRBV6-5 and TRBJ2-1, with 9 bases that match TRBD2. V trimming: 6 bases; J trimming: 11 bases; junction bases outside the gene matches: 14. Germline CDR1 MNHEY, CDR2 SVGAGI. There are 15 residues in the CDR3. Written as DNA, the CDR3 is TGTGCCAGCAGCCAAGTTGGCGGGAGGGAAAAAAAGCAGTTCTTC. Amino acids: CASSQVGGREKKQFF.

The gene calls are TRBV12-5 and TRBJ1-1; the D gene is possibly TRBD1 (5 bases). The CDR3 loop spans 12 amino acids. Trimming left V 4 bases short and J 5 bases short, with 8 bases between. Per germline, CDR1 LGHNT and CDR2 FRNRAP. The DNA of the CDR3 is TGTGCTAGTGGTTCAGGGAGGACTGAAGCTTTCTTT. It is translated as CASGSGRTEAFF. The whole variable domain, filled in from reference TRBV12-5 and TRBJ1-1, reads DARVTQTPRHKVTEMGQEVTMRCQPILGHNTVFWYRQTMMQGLELLAYFRNRAPLDDSGMPKDRFSAEMPDATLATLKIQPSEPRDSAVYFCASGSGRTEAFFGQGTRLTVV.

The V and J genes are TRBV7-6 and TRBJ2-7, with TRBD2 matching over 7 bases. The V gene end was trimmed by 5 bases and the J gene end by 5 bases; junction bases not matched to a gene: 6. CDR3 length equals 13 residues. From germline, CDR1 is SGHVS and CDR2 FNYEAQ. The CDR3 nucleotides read TGTGCCAGCAGCCCGGCGGGGGAAGACGAGCAGTACTTC. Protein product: CASSPAGEDEQYF.

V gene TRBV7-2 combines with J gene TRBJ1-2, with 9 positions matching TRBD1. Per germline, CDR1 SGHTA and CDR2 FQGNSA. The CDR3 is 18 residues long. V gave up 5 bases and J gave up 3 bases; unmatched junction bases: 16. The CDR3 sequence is CASSPGQGTRIVYYGYTF. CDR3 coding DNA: TGTGCCAGCAGCCCGGGACAGGGAACAAGGATTGTTTACTATGGCTACACCTTC.